Below are 10 T cell receptor beta chains sequenced from a single sample in a study of human T cells and chemical hapten exposure. The time point: healthy volunteer bleed at 6 weeks. Extraction of total RNA was performed on unfractionated whole blood. TCRdb analysed the RACE reads with MiXCR anew, one entry per CDR3 protein. The sample records about 65,000 distinct CDR3 sequences, roughly 6.6% being singletons. The sequenced material came from whole blood. These receptor sequences come from a female donor in good health. Some clones in this sample may be carry-over from other donors' samples.

This clonotype was counted many times. The CDR3 DNA is TGTGCCAGCACCCCGCCCGACAGCACAAACTATGGCTACACCTTC. It is translated as CASTPPDSTNYGYTF. The chain couples TRBV12-3 or TRBV12-4 to TRBJ1-2, with D perhaps matching TRBD1 (5 bases). Trimming stripped 7 bases from V and 2 bases from J, with 17 bases between. This CDR3 has 15 amino acids.

DNA for the CDR3: TGCGCCAGCAGCCACGGGGTGGCAGAGACCCAGTACTTC. Encoded protein: CASSHGVAETQYF. The chain has TRBV4-3 and TRBJ2-5, with D perhaps TRBD2 (5 bases). The CDR3 is made up of 13 amino acids. Germline-derived CDR1 and CDR2 are LGHNA and YSLEER. Trimming stripped 3 bases from V and 4 bases from J, with 9 bases between.

The gene calls are TRBV20-1 and TRBJ2-3; D not certain. The V end lost 2 bases, the J end lost 2 bases, and 14 bases lay between the germline ends. The germline CDR1 and CDR2 sequences are DFQATT and SNEGSKA (reference sequence). The CDR3 has 15 amino acids. The CDR3, as DNA: TGCAGTGCTAGAAAACGGACGGTAGCCACAGATACGCAGTATTTT. It translates to CSARKRTVATDTQYF.

This clonotype was seen a few times. V gene TRBV7-2 combines with J gene TRBJ2-4; 9 nucleotides match TRBD1. Germline V lookup: CDR1 SGHTA, CDR2 FQGNSA. J lost 4 bases, V lost 5 bases, and 9 bases had no gene match. The CDR3 spans 16 residues. CDR3 coding DNA: TGTGCCAGCAGCCTTACAGGGGGCTATTCGAAAAACATTCAGTACTTC. Translation gives CASSLTGGYSKNIQYF.

There are many counts of this clonotype. The V call is TRBV7-9, the J call TRBJ2-7; weak D call: TRBD1 (5 bases). The CDR3 contains 12 residues. V shed 8 bases and J shed 5 bases, with 13 bases lying between them. Germline-derived CDR1 and CDR2 are SEHNR and FQNEAQ (reference sequence). The CDR3 bases are TGTGCCAGCGGGATCGACAGTAACGAGCAGTACTTC. Amino acids: CASGIDSNEQYF.

This clonotype was counted between two and nine times. This chain connects TRBV5-1 to TRBJ2-1; 10 nucleotides agree with TRBD1. CDR3 length equals 16 residues. Germline CDR1 reads SGHRS; CDR2 reads YFSETQ. After removal of 3 bases from V and 4 bases from J, the junction contained 7 bases not matched to a gene. The CDR3 nucleotides are TGCGCCAGCAGCTATTCCGGGACAGGGGCGTACAATGAGCAGTTCTTC. It codes for CASSYSGTGAYNEQFF.

The sample holds many counts of this clonotype. The J gene is TRBJ1-2, the V gene TRBV28, with 8 bases identical to TRBD1. The V segment lost 10 bases and the J segment 8 bases; nucleotides outside the gene matches: 6. Germline V gene lookup returns CDR1 MDHEN and CDR2 SYDVKM. The CDR3 contains 11 residues. Here the CDR3 DNA reads TGTGCCACCCAGGGGGCTGAGGGCTACACCTTC. This codes for CATQGAEGYTF.

This clonotype came up many times. The chain couples TRBV6-2 or TRBV6-3 to TRBJ2-3; the D call may be TRBD1 or TRBD2 (5 bases each). V lost 6 bases and J lost 2, with 12 bases in between. This CDR3 region has 14 residues. CDR1 is MNHEY, CDR2 SVGEGT, per germline. The CDR3 is CASSEDGATDTQYF. The CDR3 DNA sequence: TGTGCCAGCAGCGAGGACGGGGCCACAGATACGCAGTATTTT.

This clonotype came up many times. The genes are TRBV29-1 and TRBJ1-1, with no clear D. Germline V gene data show CDR1 as SQVTM and CDR2 as ANQGSEA. Trimming stripped 6 bases from V and 0 bases from J, with 5 bases between. This CDR3 is built from 11 residues. The CDR3 sequence is CSVVMNTEAFF. In DNA form, the CDR3 reads TGCAGCGTCGTAATGAACACTGAAGCTTTCTTT.

This clonotype was seen repeatedly, ten times or more. The J gene is TRBJ2-3, the V gene TRBV20-1, with 13 positions matching TRBD2. The CDR3 length is 14 residues. CDR1 DFQATT and CDR2 SNEGSKA come from the germline V gene (reference sequence). The V segment lost 5 bases and the J segment 4 bases; nucleotides outside the gene matches: 3. The chain's CDR3 is CSAFGLAGADTQYF. CDR3 bases: TGCAGTGCTTTTGGACTAGCGGGAGCAGATACGCAGTATTTT.